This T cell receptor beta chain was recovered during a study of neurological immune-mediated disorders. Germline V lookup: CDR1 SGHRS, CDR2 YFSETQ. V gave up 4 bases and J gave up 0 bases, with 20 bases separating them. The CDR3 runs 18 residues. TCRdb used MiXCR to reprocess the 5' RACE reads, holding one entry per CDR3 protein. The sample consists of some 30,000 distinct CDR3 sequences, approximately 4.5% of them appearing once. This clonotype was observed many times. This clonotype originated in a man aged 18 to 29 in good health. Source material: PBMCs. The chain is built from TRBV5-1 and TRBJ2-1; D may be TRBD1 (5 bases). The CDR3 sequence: CASSPGGAATSSYNEQFF. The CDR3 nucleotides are TGCGCCAGCAGCCCGGGTGGGGCGGCGACAAGCTCCTACAATGAGCAGTTCTTC.